This TCR beta chain was sequenced for a study of cytomegalovirus exposure and HLA in healthy donors. PCR amplification relied on 60 Vbeta primers (plus 13 Jbeta primers). The data were produced by immunoSEQ multiplex PCR, yet TCRdb's version contains in-frame clones alone and is incomplete. The sample has over 100,000 clones; roughly 63% are singletons. Trimming cost V 5 bases and J 5 bases; bases outside gene matches: 6. This CDR3 is 15 amino acids long. CDR1 and CDR2 (germline): MNHEY, SVGAGI. This receptor was obtained from a woman in her seventies in good health and CMV-seropositive. V usage is TRBV6-5 and J usage is TRBJ2-5, with 12 bases matching TRBD2. Material: PBMCs. CDR3 residues: CASSPSGGAGETQYF. CDR3 nucleotides: TGTGCCAGCAGTCCTAGCGGGGGGGCGGGCGAGACCCAGTACTTC.